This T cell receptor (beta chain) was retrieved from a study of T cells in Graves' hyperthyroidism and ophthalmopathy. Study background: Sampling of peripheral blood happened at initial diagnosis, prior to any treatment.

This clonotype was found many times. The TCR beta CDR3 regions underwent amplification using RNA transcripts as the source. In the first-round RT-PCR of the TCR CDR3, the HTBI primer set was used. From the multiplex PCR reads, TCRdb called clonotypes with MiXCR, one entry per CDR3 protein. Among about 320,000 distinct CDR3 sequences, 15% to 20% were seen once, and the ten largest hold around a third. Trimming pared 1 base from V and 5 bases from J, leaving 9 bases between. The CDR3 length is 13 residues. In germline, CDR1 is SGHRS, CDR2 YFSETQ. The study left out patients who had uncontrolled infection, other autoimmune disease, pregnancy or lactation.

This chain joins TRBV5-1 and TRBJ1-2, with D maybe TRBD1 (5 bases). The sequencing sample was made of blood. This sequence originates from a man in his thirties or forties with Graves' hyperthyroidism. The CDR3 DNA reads TGCGCCAGCAGCTTGTCACAGGATTATGGCTACACCTTC. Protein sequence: CASSLSQDYGYTF.